A selection of T cell receptor beta chains follows, all from one sample in a study of blood T cell repertoires in COVID-19. Profiling relied on immunoSEQ multiplex PCR, and the TCRdb table lists in-frame clones only, not all of them. This repertoire shows around 160,000 clones, over 70% found once; its top ten account for 3% to 4%. The sample comprised PBMCs or T cells enriched from blood (not recorded which). All receptors derive from a woman between 55 and 75 years old who had recovered from COVID-19. CDR3s include the opening cysteine and the closing phenylalanine or tryptophan. A D gene is named only where the DNA matches it firmly. Clone size is shown for a subset of rows, as once, few, many or a class of expanded clone.

j_gene: TRBJ1-2; v_gene: TRBV11-2; d_gene: -; abundance: -; CDR3nt: TGTGCCAGCAGCTTGACAGATCGCTACACCTTC; CDR3aa: CASSLTDRYTF
j_gene: TRBJ2-5; v_gene: TRBV7-2; d_gene: TRBD1; abundance: -; CDR3nt: TGTGCCAGCAGCTTGAAGGGGGCTGGGGAGACCCAGTACTTC; CDR3aa: CASSLKGAGETQYF
j_gene: TRBJ1-2; v_gene: TRBV7-8; d_gene: -; abundance: -; CDR3nt: TGTGCCAGCAGCTTAGTCCGCGGGGGGCAATATGGCTACACCTTC; CDR3aa: CASSLVRGGQYGYTF
j_gene: TRBJ1-1; v_gene: TRBV12-5; d_gene: -; abundance: -; CDR3nt: TGTGCTAGTGGTTTGGGGACTCGGGGGGGCACTGAAGCTTTCTTT; CDR3aa: CASGLGTRGGTEAFF
j_gene: TRBJ2-5; v_gene: TRBV4-2; d_gene: TRBD2; abundance: once; CDR3nt: TGTGCCAGCAGCCGTCAAGCTTACGATGGTAGCGGGGAGAGAGAAGAGACCCAGTACTTC; CDR3aa: CASSRQAYDGSGEREETQYF
j_gene: TRBJ1-2; v_gene: TRBV27; d_gene: TRBD1; abundance: -; CDR3nt: TGTGCCAGCAGTGGACAGGCGGCGGTTGGCTACACCTTC; CDR3aa: CASSGQAAVGYTF
j_gene: TRBJ1-2; v_gene: TRBV12-3/TRBV12-4; d_gene: -; abundance: few; CDR3nt: TGTGCCAGCAGTTTCTCAGGGTTTTATGGCTACACCTTC; CDR3aa: CASSFSGFYGYTF
j_gene: TRBJ1-5; v_gene: TRBV4-1; d_gene: -; abundance: -; CDR3nt: TGCGCCAGCAGCTATAACAGGGATAGCAATCAGCCCCAGCATTTT; CDR3aa: CASSYNRDSNQPQHF
j_gene: TRBJ2-1; v_gene: TRBV6-5; d_gene: -; abundance: few; CDR3nt: TGTGCCAGCAAAGTTACACAGGCGGATTACAATGAGCAGTTCTTC; CDR3aa: CASKVTQADYNEQFF
j_gene: TRBJ2-5; v_gene: TRBV6-5; d_gene: -; abundance: -; CDR3nt: TGTGCCAGCAGGAACGGGGGTCCAGGGGGAGAGACCCAGTACTTC; CDR3aa: CASRNGGPGGETQYF
j_gene: TRBJ2-5; v_gene: TRBV6-5; d_gene: -; abundance: -; CDR3nt: TGTGCCAGCAGTTCCCAACTAGGAACACAAGAGACCCAGTACTTC; CDR3aa: CASSSQLGTQETQYF
j_gene: TRBJ2-7; v_gene: TRBV5-1; d_gene: TRBD1; abundance: -; CDR3nt: TGCGCCAGCAGCTTGACGGGACAGGGCCCATCCTACGAGCAGTACTTC; CDR3aa: CASSLTGQGPSYEQYF
j_gene: TRBJ2-6; v_gene: TRBV15; d_gene: -; abundance: -; CDR3nt: TGTGCCACCAGCAGAGGTTACGCGGCAGGGGTCAGCTCTGGGGCCAACGTCCTGACTTTC; CDR3aa: CATSRGYAAGVSSGANVLTF
j_gene: TRBJ2-1; v_gene: TRBV10-2; d_gene: -; abundance: -; CDR3nt: TGCGCCAGCAGTGAGTCCCCTACTAATGAGCAGTTCTTC; CDR3aa: CASSESPTNEQFF
j_gene: TRBJ1-1; v_gene: TRBV30; d_gene: -; abundance: -; CDR3nt: TGTGCCTGGAGTGTCTTTGCAGGGATGAACACTGAAGCTTTCTTT; CDR3aa: CAWSVFAGMNTEAFF
j_gene: TRBJ2-5; v_gene: TRBV6-2/TRBV6-3; d_gene: -; abundance: -; CDR3nt: TGTGCCAGCAGTTACGGCGGGGCCGGAGAGACCCAGTACTTC; CDR3aa: CASSYGGAGETQYF
j_gene: TRBJ1-3; v_gene: TRBV27; d_gene: -; abundance: -; CDR3nt: TGTGCCAGCAGTTTATTTTGCCAGGGCTCTGGAAACACCATATATTTT; CDR3aa: CASSLFCQGSGNTIYF
j_gene: TRBJ1-2; v_gene: TRBV9; d_gene: TRBD1; abundance: once; CDR3nt: TGTGCCAGCAGCGCGGACAGGGTGAACTATGGCTACACCTTC; CDR3aa: CASSADRVNYGYTF
j_gene: TRBJ1-2; v_gene: TRBV18; d_gene: -; abundance: -; CDR3nt: TGTGCCAGCTCACCAAACATCATAGGGGGAAACTATGGCTACACCTTC; CDR3aa: CASSPNIIGGNYGYTF
j_gene: TRBJ1-2; v_gene: TRBV3-1/TRBV3-2; d_gene: TRBD1; abundance: -; CDR3nt: TGTGCCAGCAGCCAAGCCTGGGGGACAGCCTATGGCTACACCTTC; CDR3aa: CASSQAWGTAYGYTF
j_gene: TRBJ1-4; v_gene: TRBV4-2; d_gene: -; abundance: -; CDR3nt: TGTGCCAGCAGCCCGGGAGAGGGAGCGGTTAATGAAAAACTGTTTTTT; CDR3aa: CASSPGEGAVNEKLFF
j_gene: TRBJ2-5; v_gene: TRBV4-1; d_gene: -; abundance: -; CDR3nt: TGCGCCAGCAGCCAAGTACCCGGACAGCAAGAGACCCAGTACTTC; CDR3aa: CASSQVPGQQETQYF
j_gene: TRBJ2-3; v_gene: TRBV5-6; d_gene: -; abundance: -; CDR3nt: TGTGCCAGCAGCTCCCCGACAGGACCAGATACGCAGTATTTT; CDR3aa: CASSSPTGPDTQYF
j_gene: TRBJ1-2; v_gene: TRBV14; d_gene: TRBD1; abundance: -; CDR3nt: TGTGCCAGCAGCCTCTCCCAGGGGGCAAACTATGGCTACACCTTC; CDR3aa: CASSLSQGANYGYTF
j_gene: TRBJ2-3; v_gene: TRBV10-3; d_gene: -; abundance: few; CDR3nt: TGTGCCACCAGGGCCCAGGGGGGCGGGGACACAGATACGCAGTATTTT; CDR3aa: CATRAQGGGDTDTQYF
j_gene: TRBJ2-1; v_gene: TRBV9; d_gene: TRBD2; abundance: few; CDR3nt: TGTGCCAGCAGCTCTAGCGGGGGCTCCTACAATGAGCAGTTCTTC; CDR3aa: CASSSSGGSYNEQFF
j_gene: TRBJ1-1; v_gene: TRBV19; d_gene: TRBD1; abundance: -; CDR3nt: TGTGCCAGTAGTAGACAGGGGGGGACTGAAGCTTTCTTT; CDR3aa: CASSRQGGTEAFF
j_gene: TRBJ2-5; v_gene: TRBV9; d_gene: -; abundance: -; CDR3nt: TGTGCCAGCAGCACGCACAGGGAGTCGGGGGAGACCCAGTACTTC; CDR3aa: CASSTHRESGETQYF
j_gene: TRBJ2-2; v_gene: TRBV2; d_gene: TRBD1; abundance: -; CDR3nt: TGTGCCAGCATGCACCCCGGGACAGGGCCCACCGGGGAGCTGTTTTTT; CDR3aa: CASMHPGTGPTGELFF
j_gene: TRBJ1-5; v_gene: TRBV6-5; d_gene: -; abundance: -; CDR3nt: TGTGCCAGCACCGACCTAATCAGGGGCTATCAGCCCCAGCATTTT; CDR3aa: CASTDLIRGYQPQHF
j_gene: TRBJ2-5; v_gene: TRBV5-1; d_gene: -; abundance: -; CDR3nt: TGCGCCAGCAGTTCCATGGGGGCAGGGGAGACCCAGTACTTC; CDR3aa: CASSSMGAGETQYF
j_gene: TRBJ2-5; v_gene: TRBV18; d_gene: -; abundance: -; CDR3nt: TGTGCCAGCTCCCCAACGGGGGACGTTCAAGAGACCCAGTACTTC; CDR3aa: CASSPTGDVQETQYF
j_gene: TRBJ2-4; v_gene: TRBV3-1/TRBV3-2; d_gene: -; abundance: -; CDR3nt: TGTGCCAGCAGCCAATCGTATCAGTCCAAAAACATTCAGTACTTC; CDR3aa: CASSQSYQSKNIQYF
j_gene: TRBJ1-2; v_gene: TRBV2; d_gene: -; abundance: -; CDR3nt: TGTGCCACCCGCGACTCCAGGGGAGTGGGCTACACCTTC; CDR3aa: CATRDSRGVGYTF
j_gene: TRBJ1-5; v_gene: TRBV24-1; d_gene: -; abundance: -; CDR3nt: TGTGCCACCAGTGATGGCGGACAGCCCCAGCATTTT; CDR3aa: CATSDGGQPQHF
j_gene: TRBJ1-1; v_gene: TRBV6-4; d_gene: -; abundance: -; CDR3nt: TGTGCCAGCAGCCCAGGAAACATGAACACTGAAGCTTTCTTT; CDR3aa: CASSPGNMNTEAFF
j_gene: TRBJ2-1; v_gene: TRBV5-6; d_gene: TRBD1; abundance: few; CDR3nt: TGTGCCAGCAGCCAGACAGGGAATCCGAGGAATGAGCAGTTCTTC; CDR3aa: CASSQTGNPRNEQFF
j_gene: TRBJ2-7; v_gene: TRBV11-2; d_gene: -; abundance: -; CDR3nt: TGTGCCAGCAGCCCCAACAGGAGAAACGAGCAGTACTTC; CDR3aa: CASSPNRRNEQYF
j_gene: TRBJ2-3; v_gene: TRBV4-1; d_gene: TRBD2; abundance: once; CDR3nt: TGCGCCAGCAGCCAAGAATGGCGCGGGGGGCCTAGCACAGATACGCAGTATTTT; CDR3aa: CASSQEWRGGPSTDTQYF
j_gene: TRBJ2-3; v_gene: TRBV19; d_gene: -; abundance: -; CDR3nt: TGTGCCAGTAGTATCCAGGGCCTTCGCACAGATACGCAGTATTTT; CDR3aa: CASSIQGLRTDTQYF
j_gene: TRBJ1-2; v_gene: TRBV9; d_gene: -; abundance: -; CDR3nt: TGTGCCAGCAGCGGCGGGGGGTCCGGCTACACCTTC; CDR3aa: CASSGGGSGYTF
j_gene: TRBJ1-5; v_gene: TRBV30; d_gene: -; abundance: -; CDR3nt: TGTGCCTGGAGTGTACCCACAGGGAGAGGTCCCCAGCATTTT; CDR3aa: CAWSVPTGRGPQHF
j_gene: TRBJ1-2; v_gene: TRBV5-1; d_gene: -; abundance: -; CDR3nt: TGCGCCAGCAGCTTGGCCGGGAATGGCTACACCTTC; CDR3aa: CASSLAGNGYTF
j_gene: TRBJ1-6; v_gene: TRBV10-1; d_gene: TRBD1; abundance: -; CDR3nt: TGCGCCAGCAGCGAGGGACAGAATTCACCCCTCCACTTT; CDR3aa: CASSEGQNSPLHF
j_gene: TRBJ1-3; v_gene: TRBV3-1/TRBV3-2; d_gene: -; abundance: -; CDR3nt: TGTGCCAGCAGCCCAATGGTCGGTGGAAACACCATATATTTT; CDR3aa: CASSPMVGGNTIYF
j_gene: TRBJ1-6; v_gene: TRBV9; d_gene: -; abundance: few; CDR3nt: TGTGCCAGCAGCGTAGACTTGAATAATTCACCCCTCCACTTT; CDR3aa: CASSVDLNNSPLHF
j_gene: TRBJ1-2; v_gene: TRBV3-1/TRBV3-2; d_gene: -; abundance: -; CDR3nt: TGTGCCAGCAGCCAAGATCGGCGGCATATTGGCTACACCTTC; CDR3aa: CASSQDRRHIGYTF
j_gene: TRBJ2-7; v_gene: TRBV12-3/TRBV12-4; d_gene: -; abundance: -; CDR3nt: TGTGCCAGCAGTCCCACCGGAGGCGAGCAGTACTTC; CDR3aa: CASSPTGGEQYF
j_gene: TRBJ1-1; v_gene: TRBV18; d_gene: -; abundance: -; CDR3nt: TGTGCCAGCTCACCAGCCCAGGGGAAATTGAACACTGAAGCTTTCTTT; CDR3aa: CASSPAQGKLNTEAFF
j_gene: TRBJ2-6; v_gene: TRBV9; d_gene: -; abundance: -; CDR3nt: TGTGCCAGCAGCGCAGGGCAGGGGTCTGGGGCCAACGTCCTGACTTTC; CDR3aa: CASSAGQGSGANVLTF
j_gene: TRBJ2-7; v_gene: TRBV30; d_gene: TRBD1; abundance: -; CDR3nt: TGTGCCTCCCGACCAAAGGGGACAGGGAGTTACGAGCAGTACTTC; CDR3aa: CASRPKGTGSYEQYF
j_gene: TRBJ1-1; v_gene: TRBV15; d_gene: -; abundance: -; CDR3nt: TGTGCCACCAGCAGAGGGCTGCTTGGGAACACTGAAGCTTTCTTT; CDR3aa: CATSRGLLGNTEAFF
j_gene: TRBJ2-3; v_gene: TRBV28; d_gene: TRBD2; abundance: -; CDR3nt: TGTGCCAGCAGTACCCCGGGACAGTCAAAGCTAGCGGGGGGGCGGGTTACGCAGTATTTT; CDR3aa: CASSTPGQSKLAGGRVTQYF
j_gene: TRBJ2-3; v_gene: TRBV6-1; d_gene: TRBD2; abundance: -; CDR3nt: TGTGCCAGCAGTGAGACTAGCGGGGGCCTCACAGATACGCAGTATTTT; CDR3aa: CASSETSGGLTDTQYF
j_gene: TRBJ1-2; v_gene: TRBV19; d_gene: TRBD1; abundance: -; CDR3nt: TGTGCCAGTAGAGGGTGGACAGGGGAATTCGGCTACACCTTC; CDR3aa: CASRGWTGEFGYTF